The clone carrying this TCR beta chain has a count of ten or more. This record comes from a study of T cells of healthy individuals. V lost 4 bases and J lost 4, with 23 bases in between. This CDR3 contains 19 residues. Germline V lookup: CDR1 SGHNT, CDR2 YENEEA. A single record per CDR3 protein comes from TCRdb applying MiXCR to the 5' RACE reads. The sample records some 41,000 distinct CDR3 sequences, about 4.2% being singletons. This TCR was recovered from a human donor in good health. The chain recombines TRBV11-3 with TRBJ2-6; tentatively, D is TRBD2 (7 bases). CDR3 DNA sequence: TGTGCCAGCAGCTCCAGTAGGCAGGGGAGGGAGACGGGGGCCAACGTCCTGACTTTC. This codes for CASSSSRQGRETGANVLTF. Together with reference TRBV11-3 and TRBJ2-6, the CDR3 gives the full variable domain: EAGVVQSPRYKIIEKKQPVAFWCNPISGHNTLYWYLQNLGQGPELLIRYENEEAVDDSQLPKDRFSAERLKGVDSTLKIQPAELGDSAVYLCASSSSRQGRETGANVLTFGAGSRLTVL.